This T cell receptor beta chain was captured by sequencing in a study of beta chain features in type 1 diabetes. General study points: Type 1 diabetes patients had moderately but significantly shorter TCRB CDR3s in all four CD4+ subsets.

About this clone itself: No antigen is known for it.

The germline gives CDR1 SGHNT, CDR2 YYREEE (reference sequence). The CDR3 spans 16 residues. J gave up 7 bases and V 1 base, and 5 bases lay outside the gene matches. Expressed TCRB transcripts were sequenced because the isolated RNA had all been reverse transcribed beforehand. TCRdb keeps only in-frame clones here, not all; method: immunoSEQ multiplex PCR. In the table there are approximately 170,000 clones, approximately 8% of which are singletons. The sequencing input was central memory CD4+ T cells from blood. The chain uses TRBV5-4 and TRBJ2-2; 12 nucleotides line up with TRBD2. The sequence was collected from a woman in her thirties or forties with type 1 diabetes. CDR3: CASSLPSGGAGGELFF. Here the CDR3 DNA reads TGTGCCAGCAGCTTGCCTAGCGGGGGGGCCGGCGGGGAGCTGTTTTTT.